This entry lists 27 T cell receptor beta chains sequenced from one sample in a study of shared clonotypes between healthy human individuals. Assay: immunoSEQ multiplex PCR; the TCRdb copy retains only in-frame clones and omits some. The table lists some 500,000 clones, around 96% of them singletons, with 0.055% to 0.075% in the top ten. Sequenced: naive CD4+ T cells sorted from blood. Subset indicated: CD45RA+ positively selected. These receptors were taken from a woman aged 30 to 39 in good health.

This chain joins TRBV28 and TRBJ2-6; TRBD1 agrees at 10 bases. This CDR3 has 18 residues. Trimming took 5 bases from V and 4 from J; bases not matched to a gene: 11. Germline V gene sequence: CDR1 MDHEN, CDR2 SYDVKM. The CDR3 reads CASSDRDRGYAGANVLTF. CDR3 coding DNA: TGTGCCAGCAGTGACCGGGACAGGGGATATGCAGGGGCCAACGTCCTGACTTTC.

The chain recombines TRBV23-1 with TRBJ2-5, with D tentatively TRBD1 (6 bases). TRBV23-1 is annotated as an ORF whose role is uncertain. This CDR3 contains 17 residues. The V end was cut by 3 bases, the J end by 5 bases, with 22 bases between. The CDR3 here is CASSHSQPRGESETQYF. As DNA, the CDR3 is TGCGCCAGCAGTCATAGTCAACCCAGGGGAGAATCGGAGACCCAGTACTTC.

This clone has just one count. In DNA, the CDR3 is TGTGCCAGCAGCAAAAATGATGGTCCGGAGCAGTACTTC. Amino acid sequence: CASSKNDGPEQYF. This chain joins TRBV21-1 and TRBJ2-7. TRBV21-1 is noted as a pseudogene. This CDR3 comprises 13 residues.

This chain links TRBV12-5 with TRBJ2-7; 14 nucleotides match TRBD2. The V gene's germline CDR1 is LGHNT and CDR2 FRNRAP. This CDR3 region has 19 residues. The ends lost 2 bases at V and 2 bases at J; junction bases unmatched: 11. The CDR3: CASGLLSSTSGRGPYEQYF. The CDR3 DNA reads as TGTGCTAGTGGTTTGCTATCCTCGACTAGCGGGAGGGGGCCCTACGAGCAGTACTTC.

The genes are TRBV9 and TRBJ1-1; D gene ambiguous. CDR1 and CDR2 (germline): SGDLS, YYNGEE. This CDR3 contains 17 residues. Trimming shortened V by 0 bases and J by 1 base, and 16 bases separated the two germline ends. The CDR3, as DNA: TGTGCCAGCAGCGTAGGTTTCTTGGGCGACCGGAACACTGAAGCTTTCTTT. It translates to CASSVGFLGDRNTEAFF.

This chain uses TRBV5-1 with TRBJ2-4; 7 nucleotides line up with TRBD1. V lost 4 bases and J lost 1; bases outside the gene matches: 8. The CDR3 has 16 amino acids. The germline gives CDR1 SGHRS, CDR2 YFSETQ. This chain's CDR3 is CASSEVQGIAKNIQYF. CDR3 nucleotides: TGCGCCAGCAGCGAGGTACAGGGGATCGCCAAAAACATTCAGTACTTC.

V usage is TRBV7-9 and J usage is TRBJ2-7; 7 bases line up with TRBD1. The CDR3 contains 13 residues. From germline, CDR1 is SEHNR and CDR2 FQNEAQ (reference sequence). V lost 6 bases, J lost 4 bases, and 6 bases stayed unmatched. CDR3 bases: TGTGCCAGCAGGACTACAGGGGAGTACGAGCAGTACTTC. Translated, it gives CASRTTGEYEQYF.

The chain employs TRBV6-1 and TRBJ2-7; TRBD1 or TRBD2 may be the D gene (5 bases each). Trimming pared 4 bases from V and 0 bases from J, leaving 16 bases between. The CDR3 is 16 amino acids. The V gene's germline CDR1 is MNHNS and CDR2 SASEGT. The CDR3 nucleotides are TGTGCCAGCAGTGGGGTTAGGGACGGTCGCTCCTACGAGCAGTACTTC. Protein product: CASSGVRDGRSYEQYF.

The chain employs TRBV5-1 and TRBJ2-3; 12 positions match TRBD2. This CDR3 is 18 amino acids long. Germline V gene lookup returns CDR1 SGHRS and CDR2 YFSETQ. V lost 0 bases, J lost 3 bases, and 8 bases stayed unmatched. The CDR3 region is CASSLGSWTSGATDTQYF. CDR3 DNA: TGCGCCAGCAGCTTGGGTTCCTGGACTAGCGGGGCTACAGATACGCAGTATTTT. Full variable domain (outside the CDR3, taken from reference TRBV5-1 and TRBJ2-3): KAGVTQTPRYLIKTRGQQVTLSCSPISGHRSVSWYQQTPGQGLQFLFEYFSETQRNKGNFPGRFSGRQFSNSRSEMNVSTLELGDSALYLCASSLGSWTSGATDTQYFGPGTRLTVL.

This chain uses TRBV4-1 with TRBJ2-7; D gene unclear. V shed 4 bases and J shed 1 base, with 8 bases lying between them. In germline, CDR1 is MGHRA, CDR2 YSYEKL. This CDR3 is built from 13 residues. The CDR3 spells CASSPSASYEQYF. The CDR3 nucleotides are TGCGCCAGCAGCCCATCCGCTTCCTACGAGCAGTACTTC.

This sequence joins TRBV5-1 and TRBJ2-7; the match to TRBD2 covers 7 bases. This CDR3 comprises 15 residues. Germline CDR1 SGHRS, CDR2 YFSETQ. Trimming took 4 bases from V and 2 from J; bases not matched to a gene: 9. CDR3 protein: CASSPTAGITYEQYF. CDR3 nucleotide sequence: TGCGCCAGCAGCCCCACAGCGGGAATAACCTACGAGCAGTACTTC.

CDR3 nucleotides: TGTGCCAGCATTTCGGCCTGGGGAGGCTACACCTTC. This sequence encodes CASISAWGGYTF. The V and J genes are TRBV28 and TRBJ1-2; D unclear. The V end was cut by 7 bases, the J end by 8 bases, with 14 bases between. Germline-derived CDR1 and CDR2 are MDHEN and SYDVKM. CDR3 length equals 12 residues.

The CDR3 sequence is CAWSPFWTGEKNGYTF. CDR3 DNA: TGTGCCTGGAGCCCTTTTTGGACAGGGGAGAAAAATGGCTACACCTTC. The chain joins TRBV30 to TRBJ1-2; 9 bases line up with TRBD1. The V segment lost 3 bases and the J segment 6 bases; nucleotides outside the gene matches: 14. Germline V CDR1 and CDR2: GTSNPN, SVGIG (reference sequence). The CDR3 length is 16 residues.

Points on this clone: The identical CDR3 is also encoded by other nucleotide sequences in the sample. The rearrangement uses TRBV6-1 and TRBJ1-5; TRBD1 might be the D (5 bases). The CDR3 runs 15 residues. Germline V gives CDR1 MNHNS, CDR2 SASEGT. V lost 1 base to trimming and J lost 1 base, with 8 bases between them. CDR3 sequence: CASSEGGLSNQPQHF. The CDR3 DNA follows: TGTGCCAGCAGTGAAGGGGGGTTGAGCAATCAGCCCCAGCATTTT.

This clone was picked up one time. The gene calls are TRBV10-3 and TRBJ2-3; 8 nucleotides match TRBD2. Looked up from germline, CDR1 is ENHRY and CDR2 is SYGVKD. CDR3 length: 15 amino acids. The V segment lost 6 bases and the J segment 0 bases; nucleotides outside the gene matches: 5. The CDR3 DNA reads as TGTGCCATCAGCACGCCTAGCGGGAGCACAGATACGCAGTATTTT. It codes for CAISTPSGSTDTQYF.

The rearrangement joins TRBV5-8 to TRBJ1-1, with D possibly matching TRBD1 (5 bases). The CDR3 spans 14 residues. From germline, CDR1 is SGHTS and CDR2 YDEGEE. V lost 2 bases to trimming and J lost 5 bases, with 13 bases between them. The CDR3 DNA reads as TGTGCCAGCAGCTTAGAAGGGGCCGGGACTGAAGCTTTCTTT. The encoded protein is CASSLEGAGTEAFF.

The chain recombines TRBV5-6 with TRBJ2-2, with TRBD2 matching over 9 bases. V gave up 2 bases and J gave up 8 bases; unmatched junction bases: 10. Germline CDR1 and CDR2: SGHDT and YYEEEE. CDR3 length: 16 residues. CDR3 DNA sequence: TGTGCCAGCAGCTTCTTCCCTCGACTAGCGGATGGGGAGCTGTTTTTT. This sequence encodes CASSFFPRLADGELFF.

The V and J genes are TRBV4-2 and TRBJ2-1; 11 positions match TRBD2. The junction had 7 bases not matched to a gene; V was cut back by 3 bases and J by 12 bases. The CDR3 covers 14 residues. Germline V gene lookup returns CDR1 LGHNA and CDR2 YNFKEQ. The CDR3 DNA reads TGTGCCAGCAGCCACCTGGGACTAGCGGCGATGCAGTTCTTC. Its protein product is CASSHLGLAAMQFF.

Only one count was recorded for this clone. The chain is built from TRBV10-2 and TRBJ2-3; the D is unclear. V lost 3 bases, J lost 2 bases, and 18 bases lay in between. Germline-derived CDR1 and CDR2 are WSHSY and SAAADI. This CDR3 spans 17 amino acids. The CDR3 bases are TGCGCCAGCAGTGATTCTTATGTTGGACCGACCACAGATACGCAGTATTTT. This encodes CASSDSYVGPTTDTQYF.

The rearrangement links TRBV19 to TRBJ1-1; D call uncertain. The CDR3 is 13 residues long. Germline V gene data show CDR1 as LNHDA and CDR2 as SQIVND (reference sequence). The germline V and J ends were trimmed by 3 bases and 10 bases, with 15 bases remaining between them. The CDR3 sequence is CASSIRTSGRAFF. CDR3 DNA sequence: TGTGCCAGTAGTATTCGGACTTCCGGACGAGCTTTCTTT.

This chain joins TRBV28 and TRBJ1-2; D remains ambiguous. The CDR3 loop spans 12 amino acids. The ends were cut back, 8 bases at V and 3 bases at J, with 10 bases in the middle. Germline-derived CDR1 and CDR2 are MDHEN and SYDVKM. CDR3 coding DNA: TGTGCCAGCCAAACCGGCTACTATGGCTACACCTTC. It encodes CASQTGYYGYTF.

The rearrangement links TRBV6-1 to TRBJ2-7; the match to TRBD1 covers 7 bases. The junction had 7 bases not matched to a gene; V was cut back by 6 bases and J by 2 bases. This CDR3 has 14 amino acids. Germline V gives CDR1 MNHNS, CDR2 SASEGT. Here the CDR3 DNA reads TGTGCCAGCAGACCGACAGGGACAACCTACGAGCAGTACTTC. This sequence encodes CASRPTGTTYEQYF.

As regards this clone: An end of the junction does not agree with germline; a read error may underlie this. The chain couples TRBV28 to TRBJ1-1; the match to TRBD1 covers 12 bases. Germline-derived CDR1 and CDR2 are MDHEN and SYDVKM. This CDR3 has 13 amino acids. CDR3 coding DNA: TGTGCCAGCAGTTTGGACACCGGGACAGGGGGCTGGTTT. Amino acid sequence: CASSLDTGTGGWF.

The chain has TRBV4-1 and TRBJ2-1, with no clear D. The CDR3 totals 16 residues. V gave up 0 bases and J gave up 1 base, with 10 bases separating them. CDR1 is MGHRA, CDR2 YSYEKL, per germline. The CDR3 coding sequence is TGCGCCAGCAGCCAAGAAAAGGCAGGATCCTACAATGAGCAGTTCTTC. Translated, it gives CASSQEKAGSYNEQFF.

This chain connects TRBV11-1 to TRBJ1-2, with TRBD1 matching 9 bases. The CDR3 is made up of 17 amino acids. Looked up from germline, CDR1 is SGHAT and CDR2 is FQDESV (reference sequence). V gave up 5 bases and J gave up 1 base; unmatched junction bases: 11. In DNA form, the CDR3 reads TGTGCCAGCAGCGGAAGACAGGGGGAGCTTGATAACTATGGCTACACCTTC. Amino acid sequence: CASSGRQGELDNYGYTF.

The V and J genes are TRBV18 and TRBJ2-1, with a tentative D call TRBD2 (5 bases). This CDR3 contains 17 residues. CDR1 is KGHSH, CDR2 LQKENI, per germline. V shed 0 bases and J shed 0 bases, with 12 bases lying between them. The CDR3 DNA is TGTGCCAGCTCACCACCGGGATGGGAGAGCTCCTACAATGAGCAGTTCTTC. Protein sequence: CASSPPGWESSYNEQFF.

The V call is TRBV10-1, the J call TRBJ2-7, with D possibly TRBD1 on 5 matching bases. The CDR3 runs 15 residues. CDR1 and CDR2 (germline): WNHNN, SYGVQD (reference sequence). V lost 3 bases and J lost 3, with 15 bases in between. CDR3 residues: CASSEAWGGYYEQYF. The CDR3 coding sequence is TGCGCCAGCAGTGAAGCCTGGGGCGGATACTACGAGCAGTACTTC.